The rows below give T cell receptor beta chains drawn from one sample of a study of T-cell reconstitution after alpha-beta-depleted transplantation in children. From the PCR reads, TCRdb called clonotypes with MiXCR, one entry per CDR3 protein. The sample records roughly 500,000 distinct CDR3 sequences, 32% being singletons. Sequencing was performed on PBMCs from the stem cell graft donor, taken from the stem cell graft. Source of these receptors: a human donor who donated a stem cell graft to a child with aplastic anemia. Both conserved end residues are part of each CDR3. The D gene is left open where the match is weak. Clone size, where shown, is once, few, many, or a class for clones that have expanded.

>TRBV4-3|TRBJ2-1|.|few
CASSQDGGATYNEQFF
TGCGCCAGCAGCCAAGACGGGGGAGCAACCTACAATGAGCAGTTCTTC
>TRBV5-4|TRBJ1-1|TRBD1|.
CASSLGVTGEDTEAFF
TGTGCCAGCAGCTTGGGGGTGACAGGGGAGGACACTGAAGCTTTCTTT
>TRBV20-1|TRBJ2-1|TRBD2|.
CSARDKAGGPPNEQFF
TGCAGTGCTAGAGATAAAGCGGGAGGGCCCCCCAATGAGCAGTTCTTC
>TRBV12-3/TRBV12-4|TRBJ2-2|TRBD2|few
CATLAGGRVLNTGELFF
TGTGCCACCCTAGCCGGCGGGAGGGTCCTAAACACCGGGGAGCTGTTTTTT
>TRBV13|TRBJ2-5|.|few
CASSARTVQETQYF
TGTGCCAGCAGCGCCCGGACGGTTCAAGAGACCCAGTACTTC
>TRBV28|TRBJ1-5|TRBD1|.
CASSTLVGQGGGSNQPQHF
TGTGCCAGCAGTACTCTTGTGGGACAGGGAGGTGGGAGCAATCAGCCCCAGCATTTT
>TRBV5-1|TRBJ2-5|.|.
CASTFGSVGQETQYF
TGCGCCAGCACCTTTGGATCTGTGGGTCAAGAGACCCAGTACTTC
>TRBV7-2|TRBJ2-5|.|few
CAAAFRVQETQYF
TGTGCAGCCGCGTTCCGGGTCCAGGAGACCCAGTACTTC
>TRBV9|TRBJ1-4|.|once
CASSVGTDLNEKLFF
TGTGCCAGCAGCGTAGGGACAGATCTCAATGAAAAACTGTTTTTT
>TRBV28|TRBJ2-1|TRBD2|.
CASSPLVTSGGNEQFF
TGTGCCAGCAGTCCCCTGGTCACTAGCGGTGGCAATGAGCAGTTCTTC
>TRBV24-1|TRBJ1-1|TRBD1|once
CATSDGTGGWNTEAFF
TGTGCCACCAGTGATGGGACAGGGGGCTGGAACACTGAAGCTTTCTTT
>TRBV18|TRBJ2-1|TRBD1|few
CASSFRDRMNEQFF
TGTGCCAGCTCCTTCCGGGACAGGATGAATGAGCAGTTCTTC
>TRBV29-1|TRBJ2-1|TRBD2|.
CSVEGTSGLYNEQFF
TGCAGCGTTGAAGGGACTAGCGGCCTCTACAATGAGCAGTTCTTC
>TRBV20-1|TRBJ2-2|.|.
CSASSGLNTGELFF
TGCAGTGCTAGTAGCGGCCTGAACACCGGGGAGCTGTTTTTT
>TRBV2|TRBJ1-1|.|.
CASREADTEAFF
TGTGCCAGCAGGGAAGCCGACACTGAAGCTTTCTTT
>TRBV5-5|TRBJ1-4|.|.
CASSLSAGWREKLFF
TGTGCCAGCAGCTTGTCTGCAGGATGGAGGGAAAAACTGTTTTTT
>TRBV7-2|TRBJ1-1|.|few
CASSLQEQGFEAFF
TGTGCCAGCAGCTTACAAGAACAGGGTTTTGAAGCTTTCTTT
>TRBV7-2|TRBJ2-1|TRBD2|many
CASSLALAGDNEQFF
TGTGCCAGCAGCTTAGCGCTAGCGGGAGACAATGAGCAGTTCTTC
>TRBV12-3/TRBV12-4|TRBJ2-5|.|few
CASSSTGRWETQYF
TGTGCCAGCAGTTCGACAGGGAGGTGGGAGACCCAGTACTTC
>TRBV7-9|TRBJ2-7|.|.
CASSRTAGTASYEQYF
TGTGCCAGCAGCCGAACGGCGGGGACAGCGTCCTACGAGCAGTACTTC
>TRBV6-5|TRBJ1-1|.|.
CASSYSTAVNTEAFF
TGTGCCAGCAGTTACTCGACCGCGGTGAACACTGAAGCTTTCTTT
>TRBV6-1|TRBJ1-5|TRBD1|.
CASSESPGTGKRQPQHF
TGTGCCAGCAGTGAAAGTCCCGGGACAGGCAAGAGACAGCCCCAGCATTTT
>TRBV9|TRBJ2-3|TRBD2|.
CASSVGGSGTDTQYF
TGTGCCAGCAGCGTAGGCGGGAGTGGGACAGATACGCAGTATTTT
>TRBV5-1|TRBJ2-2|TRBD1|few
CASSLDPGGTGELFF
TGCGCCAGCAGCTTGGATCCAGGGGGCACCGGGGAGCTGTTTTTT
>TRBV5-6|TRBJ2-1|.|.
CASSLRLSGMSYNEQFF
TGTGCCAGCAGCTTACGGTTGAGTGGGATGTCATACAATGAGCAGTTCTTC
>TRBV5-5|TRBJ1-2|.|.
CASSFTGSNYGYTF
TGTGCCAGCAGCTTCACAGGTTCCAACTATGGCTACACCTTC
>TRBV29-1|TRBJ1-1|.|.
CSAYRDILNEAFF
TGCAGCGCATACAGGGACATTTTGAATGAAGCTTTCTTT
>TRBV6-5|TRBJ2-3|TRBD2|few
CASSYSPSGRGTDTQYF
TGTGCCAGCAGTTACTCTCCGAGCGGGAGGGGCACAGATACGCAGTATTTT
>TRBV30|TRBJ2-5|.|.
CAWRGPGETQYF
TGTGCCTGGAGGGGCCCCGGTGAGACCCAGTACTTC
>TRBV5-1|TRBJ2-3|.|.
CASSPSRGELTDTQYF
TGCGCCAGCAGCCCCTCCAGGGGGGAGCTCACAGATACGCAGTATTTT
>TRBV7-2|TRBJ2-7|.|.
CASSFQGPSYEQYF
TGTGCCAGCAGCTTCCAGGGACCTTCCTACGAGCAGTACTTC
>TRBV11-1|TRBJ1-1|.|few
CASSLARRFFDRRNTEAFF
TGTGCCAGCAGCTTAGCTAGAAGGTTCTTTGATCGGCGGAACACTGAAGCTTTCTTT
>TRBV19|TRBJ1-1|.|.
CASSIDPDTRWTEAFF
TGTGCCAGTAGTATAGATCCCGACACTAGGTGGACTGAAGCTTTCTTT
>TRBV7-9|TRBJ2-3|.|.
CASSHGRDTQYF
TGTGCCAGCAGTCATGGGCGGGATACGCAGTATTTT
>TRBV30|TRBJ1-4|TRBD1|.
CAWSAGTGIREKLFF
TGTGCCTGGAGTGCCGGGACAGGGATACGCGAAAAACTGTTTTTT
>TRBV7-2|TRBJ1-4|TRBD1|.
CASSLTQQGEKLFF
TGTGCCAGCAGCTTAACTCAACAGGGGGAAAAACTGTTTTTT
>TRBV19|TRBJ2-1|TRBD2|.
CASSPSGRSSYNEQFF
TGTGCCAGTAGTCCTAGCGGGAGAAGCTCCTACAATGAGCAGTTCTTC
>TRBV21-1|TRBJ1-1|.|few
CASSSQGSQRTDERNTEAFF
TGTGCCAGCAGCAGTCAGGGAAGCCAACGAACGGACGAACGGAACACTGAAGCTTTCTTT
>TRBV5-1|TRBJ2-7|TRBD1|few
CASSTADRDIYEQYF
TGCGCCAGCAGCACCGCGGACAGGGATATATACGAGCAGTACTTC
>TRBV5-1|TRBJ1-5|.|.
CASSLGGQTYQPQHF
TGCGCCAGCAGCTTGGGAGGACAGACTTATCAGCCCCAGCATTTT
>TRBV28|TRBJ1-5|.|.
CASVQRLIEPQHF
TGTGCCAGCGTCCAGCGACTGATCGAGCCCCAGCATTTT
>TRBV29-1|TRBJ2-1|TRBD2|.
CSVLSGSDYNEQFF
TGCAGCGTGCTTAGCGGGAGTGACTACAATGAGCAGTTCTTC
>TRBV7-2|TRBJ2-7|.|few
CASSLFGDEQYF
TGTGCCAGCAGCTTGTTTGGAGACGAGCAGTACTTC
>TRBV5-1|TRBJ2-3|.|few
CASSLLENADTQYF
TGCGCCAGCAGCTTGCTAGAGAACGCAGATACGCAGTATTTT
>TRBV30|TRBJ1-1|.|.
CAWSVGVTTEAFF
TGTGCCTGGAGCGTGGGGGTTACCACTGAAGCTTTCTTT
>TRBV6-1|TRBJ2-7|.|once
CASSDGHDLYEQYF
TGTGCCAGCAGTGACGGCCATGACCTTTACGAGCAGTACTTC
>TRBV13|TRBJ1-6|.|few
CASSEAPRSSALHF
TGTGCCAGCAGCGAGGCGCCCCGAAGTTCGGCCCTCCACTTT
>TRBV15|TRBJ2-7|.|once
CATSRVGQANEQYF
TGTGCCACCAGCAGAGTGGGGCAGGCGAACGAGCAGTACTTC
>TRBV28|TRBJ2-1|TRBD2|few
CASSSLAVVYNEQFF
TGTGCCAGCAGTTCCCTAGCGGTAGTATACAATGAGCAGTTCTTC
>TRBV7-9|TRBJ1-1|.|.
CASSPGVPTEAFF
TGTGCCAGCAGCCCGGGGGTGCCCACTGAAGCTTTCTTT
>TRBV13|TRBJ2-5|TRBD2|.
CASSRVVAGGKTQYF
TGTGCCAGCAGCCGAGTGGTCGCGGGGGGAAAGACCCAGTACTTC
>TRBV28|TRBJ2-7|.|.
CASRPNLWGSSYEQYF
TGTGCCAGCAGACCCAATCTCTGGGGGAGCTCCTACGAGCAGTACTTC
>TRBV7-6|TRBJ2-1|.|few
CASSSLPDNEQFF
TGTGCCAGCAGCTCCCTACCCGATAATGAGCAGTTCTTC
>TRBV2|TRBJ2-1|TRBD2|.
CASRDPSGLVNEQFF
TGCGCCAGCAGAGACCCTTCGGGACTAGTCAATGAGCAGTTCTTC
>TRBV2|TRBJ2-1|TRBD2|few
CASKIVSGRARSYNEQFF
TGTGCCAGCAAAATTGTTAGCGGGAGGGCGCGCTCCTACAATGAGCAGTTCTTC
>TRBV5-1|TRBJ1-2|.|few
CASSSTMNNYGYTF
TGCGCCAGCAGCTCGACGATGAATAACTATGGCTACACCTTC
>TRBV20-1|TRBJ1-1|TRBD1|.
CSAMGGGFGTEAYF
TGCAGTGCTATGGGAGGGGGCTTTGGCACTGAAGCTTACTTT
>TRBV7-2|TRBJ2-3|TRBD2|few
CASSAGLAGSTDTQYF
TGTGCCAGCAGCGCGGGACTAGCGGGAAGCACAGATACGCAGTATTTT